Each of the 8 T cell receptor beta chains below was sequenced from the same sample in a study of response to subunit inactivated influenza vaccine. One entry per CDR3 protein results from TCRdb running MiXCR on the RT-PCR reads. The table has hundreds of thousands of distinct CDR3 sequences, approximately 18% seen once. Specimen: PBMCs from blood, collected around 5 days after vaccination. The origin of the receptors is a man aged 45-60 years who received an inactivated influenza vaccine.

The chain recombines TRBV5-1 with TRBJ1-3; tentative D call: TRBD1 (6 bases). The CDR3 contains 16 residues. With 1 base removed from V and 0 bases from J, the gap between germline ends came to 11 bases. Germline-derived CDR1 and CDR2 are SGHRS and YFSETQ. In DNA form, the CDR3 reads TGCGCCAGCAGCTTGATGGGGACATACTCTGGAAACACCATATATTTT. Translated: CASSLMGTYSGNTIYF. The whole variable domain, filled in from reference TRBV5-1 and TRBJ1-3, reads KAGVTQTPRYLIKTRGQQVTLSCSPISGHRSVSWYQQTPGQGLQFLFEYFSETQRNKGNFPGRFSGRQFSNSRSEMNVSTLELGDSALYLCASSLMGTYSGNTIYFGEGSWLTVV.

This clonotype was picked up many times. V is TRBV28 and J is TRBJ2-1, with 11 bases identical to TRBD2. CDR1 MDHEN and CDR2 SYDVKM come from the germline V gene. The CDR3 runs 14 residues. With V trimmed by 5 bases and J by 5 bases, 2 bases remained unmatched. CDR3: CASSIAGGNNEQFF. Written as DNA, the CDR3 is TGTGCCAGCAGTATAGCGGGGGGGAACAATGAGCAGTTCTTC.

This clonotype was counted a few times. The genes are TRBV5-1 and TRBJ2-5; 16 positions agree with TRBD2. Per germline, CDR1 SGHRS and CDR2 YFSETQ. CDR3 length: 17 amino acids. After removal of 4 bases from V and 5 bases from J, the junction contained 8 bases not matched to a gene. The CDR3 DNA sequence: TGCGCCAGCAGCCCGGGACTAGCGGGAGGGCCCAGGGAGACCCAGTACTTC. It encodes CASSPGLAGGPRETQYF. Based on the CDR3 plus reference TRBV5-1 and TRBJ2-5, the full variable domain is KAGVTQTPRYLIKTRGQQVTLSCSPISGHRSVSWYQQTPGQGLQFLFEYFSETQRNKGNFPGRFSGRQFSNSRSEMNVSTLELGDSALYLCASSPGLAGGPRETQYFGPGTRLLVL.

This clonotype has only a few counts. The chain links TRBV5-6 to TRBJ2-3, with 8 bases that match TRBD1. Germline V CDR1 and CDR2: SGHDT, YYEEEE. The CDR3 is 14 amino acids. V dropped 7 bases and J dropped 3; count of bases not matched to a gene: 7. This CDR3 is CASGVTGATDTQYF. CDR3 DNA: TGTGCCAGCGGGGTGACAGGGGCAACAGATACGCAGTATTTT.

This clonotype was found a few times. The genes are TRBV20-1 and TRBJ2-1; D call uncertain. The CDR3 is 14 amino acids. Germline assignment: CDR1 DFQATT and CDR2 SNEGSKA (reference sequence). The V gene lost 3 bases and the J gene lost 0 bases, with 9 bases spanning the gap. The CDR3 nucleotides are TGCAGTGCTAGGATACCTAGCTCCTACAATGAGCAGTTCTTC. It codes for CSARIPSSYNEQFF.

This clonotype was seen a single time. The chain joins TRBV11-2 to TRBJ2-1, with TRBD1 identical over 9 bases. This CDR3 contains 15 residues. Germline CDR1 and CDR2: SGHAT and FQNNGV. The V segment lost 5 bases and the J segment 3 bases; nucleotides outside the gene matches: 5. In DNA form, the CDR3 reads TGTGCCAGCAGCGTACGACAGGGGGTCTACAATGAGCAGTTCTTC. This encodes CASSVRQGVYNEQFF.

The J gene is TRBJ2-5, the V gene TRBV11-2, with 7 bases aligning to TRBD2. V lost 1 base to trimming and J lost 7 bases; unmatched junction nucleotides: 12. There are 16 residues in the CDR3. Germline-derived CDR1 and CDR2 are SGHAT and FQNNGV. CDR3 bases: TGTGCCAGCAGCTTAGTCGCGGGAGTCCCGGGAGGGACCCAGTACTTC. Its translation: CASSLVAGVPGGTQYF.

This clonotype was counted between two and nine times. The V call is TRBV6-1, the J call TRBJ2-3, with D possibly matching TRBD2 (6 bases). CDR3 length: 14 residues. The germline V and J ends were trimmed by 3 bases and 0 bases, with 7 bases remaining between them. Germline V gene data show CDR1 as MNHNS and CDR2 as SASEGT. CDR3 region: CASSDSGSTDTQYF. The CDR3 DNA sequence: TGTGCCAGCAGTGATAGCGGAAGCACAGATACGCAGTATTTT.